Listed below are T cell receptor beta chains from one sample, sequenced in a study of shared clonotypes between healthy human individuals. Profiling relied on immunoSEQ multiplex PCR, and the TCRdb table lists in-frame clones only, not all of them. The repertoire holds 2 million to 3 million clones, approximately 94% seen once, with approximately 0.37% in the top ten. The sample taken for sequencing was naive CD4+ T cells from PBMCs. The receptor source for this set is a man between 18 and 29 years old in good health. Some clones in this sample may be carry-over from other donors' samples. Both conserved end residues are part of each CDR3. D genes are given only for firm matches. A row's size may be missing; if present it is once, few, many or a size class.

J gene,D gene,CDR3 length,V gene,clone size,CDR3 protein,CDR3 DNA
TRBJ2-7,.,16,TRBV4-2,.,CASSPSLIVDGGEQYF,TGTGCCAGCAGCCCGTCCCTTATCGTCGACGGGGGCGAGCAGTACTTC
TRBJ2-7,TRBD2,16,TRBV5-1,once,CASSLGGMGLAYEQYF,TGCGCCAGCAGCTTGGGAGGAATGGGACTAGCTTACGAGCAGTACTTC
TRBJ2-7,TRBD2,17,TRBV9,.,CASSVATSGSSSYEQYF,TGTGCCAGCAGCGTAGCTACGAGCGGGAGTAGTTCCTACGAGCAGTACTTC
TRBJ1-3,.,16,TRBV18,.,CASSQSRPRSGNTIYF,TGTGCCAGCTCACAGAGTCGACCGCGCTCTGGAAACACCATATATTTT
TRBJ1-2,TRBD1,12,TRBV29-1,few,CSAGQARAGYTF,TGCAGCGCCGGACAGGCCAGGGCCGGCTACACCTTC
TRBJ2-1,TRBD2,17,TRBV30,.,CAWSPREGSGAYNEQFF,TGTGCCTGGAGTCCTAGGGAGGGAAGCGGAGCATACAATGAGCAGTTCTTC
TRBJ1-2,.,15,TRBV28,.,CASSPPQGFNYGYTF,TGTGCCAGCAGCCCGCCTCAGGGATTTAACTATGGCTACACCTTC
TRBJ1-4,.,11,TRBV6-1,.,CASRGGEKLFF,TGTGCCAGCAGGGGGGGTGAAAAACTGTTTTTT
TRBJ1-1,.,14,TRBV19,.,CASSTTWENTEAFF,TGTGCCAGTAGTACTACCTGGGAGAACACTGAAGCTTTCTTT
TRBJ1-2,.,15,TRBV7-2,.,CASSSQGPGIYGYTF,TGTGCCAGCAGCTCACAAGGGCCCGGGATATATGGCTACACCTTC
TRBJ1-4,.,15,TRBV30,.,CAWSQGLSTNEKLFF,TGTGCCTGGAGTCAGGGGCTGTCAACTAATGAAAAACTGTTTTTT
TRBJ1-1,.,14,TRBV7-9,few,CASSERTVNTEAFF,TGTGCCAGCAGCGAGCGGACAGTGAACACTGAAGCTTTCTTT
TRBJ1-5,.,14,TRBV15,.,CATSRDQGYQPQHF,TGTGCCACCAGCAGAGATCAGGGATATCAGCCCCAGCATTTT
TRBJ2-1,TRBD2,15,TRBV5-1,.,CASSLVSSGISGQFF,TGCGCCAGCAGCTTGGTGTCTAGCGGAATTAGTGGGCAGTTCTTC
TRBJ2-2,.,17,TRBV5-1,.,CASSLLGLDSNYPELFF,TGCGCCAGCAGCTTGTTAGGTCTGGACAGCAACTACCCGGAGCTGTTTTTT
TRBJ1-2,TRBD1,15,TRBV28,.,CASNAPGTGGYGYTF,TGTGCCAGCAACGCTCCCGGGACAGGGGGCTATGGCTACACCTTC
TRBJ1-4,.,14,TRBV27,.,CASGPRGYNEKLFF,TGTGCCAGCGGTCCCCGGGGGTATAATGAAAAACTGTTTTTT
TRBJ2-1,TRBD2,15,TRBV7-3,.,CASSPGLAVYNEQFF,TGTGCCAGCAGTCCTGGACTAGCGGTATACAATGAGCAGTTCTTC
TRBJ2-1,.,12,TRBV4-1,few,CASSQVANEQFF,TGCGCCAGCAGCCAAGTGGCCAATGAGCAGTTCTTC
TRBJ2-7,.,11,TRBV30,.,CAWKRGHEQYF,TGTGCCTGGAAAAGGGGCCACGAGCAGTACTTC
TRBJ2-1,TRBD2,14,TRBV2,.,CASSGTSGINEQFF,TGTGCCAGCAGCGGGACTAGCGGGATCAATGAGCAGTTCTTC
TRBJ1-4,TRBD1,16,TRBV19,once,CASTDPRGQTNEKLFF,TGTGCCAGTACCGACCCTCGGGGACAGACTAATGAAAAACTGTTTTTT
TRBJ2-5,TRBD1,15,TRBV7-8,once,CASSQNRGRGETQYF,TGTGCCAGCAGTCAGAACAGGGGGCGGGGAGAGACCCAGTACTTC
TRBJ1-1,.,15,TRBV28,.,CASSLGAGWNTEAFF,TGTGCCAGCAGTCTTGGGGCAGGTTGGAACACTGAAGCTTTCTTT
TRBJ2-2,TRBD2,17,TRBV28,.,CASSFLLAGGPSGELFF,TGTGCCAGCAGTTTTCTCCTAGCGGGAGGGCCCTCCGGGGAGCTGTTTTTT
TRBJ1-4,TRBD1,14,TRBV2,.,CASSEDRGGEKLFF,TGTGCCAGCAGCGAGGACAGGGGAGGGGAAAAACTGTTTTTT
TRBJ1-1,TRBD1,14,TRBV18,.,CASSLGQAYTEAFF,TGTGCCAGCTCACTCGGACAGGCTTACACTGAAGCTTTCTTT
TRBJ2-7,.,11,TRBV28,.,CASTGGAEQYF,TGTGCCAGCACTGGAGGGGCCGAGCAGTACTTC
TRBJ2-7,TRBD1,15,TRBV28,.,CASSPAGTGAYEQYF,TGTGCCAGCAGTCCTGCCGGGACAGGGGCCTACGAGCAGTACTTC
TRBJ2-6,.,16,TRBV2,.,CASSEGRLSGANVLTF,TGTGCCAGCAGTGAAGGGCGCCTCTCTGGGGCCAACGTCCTGACTTTC
TRBJ2-3,.,15,TRBV7-3,.,CASSNSAPPGDTQYF,TGTGCCAGCAGCAACTCAGCCCCTCCGGGGGATACGCAGTATTTT
TRBJ2-5,TRBD2,16,TRBV5-1,.,CASSSGRREGWETQYF,TGCGCCAGCAGCTCCGGGCGGCGGGAGGGTTGGGAGACCCAGTACTTC
TRBJ1-5,.,15,TRBV5-5,.,CASSQEPHSNQPQHF,TGTGCCAGCAGCCAAGAACCCCATAGCAATCAGCCCCAGCATTTT
TRBJ2-3,.,15,TRBV7-9,.,CASSALTGRTDTQYF,TGTGCCAGCAGCGCCCTCACAGGGCGGACAGATACGCAGTATTTT
TRBJ1-1,.,14,TRBV7-2,.,CASSLGTLGTEAFF,TGTGCCAGCAGCTTAGGGACGCTAGGCACTGAAGCTTTCTTT
TRBJ2-3,TRBD2,17,TRBV28,.,CASSLGLSGRGTDTQYF,TGTGCCAGCAGTTTAGGGCTAAGCGGGAGGGGCACAGATACGCAGTATTTT
TRBJ1-1,.,12,TRBV29-1,once,CSVTWGHTEAFF,TGCAGTGTTACCTGGGGACACACTGAAGCTTTCTTT
TRBJ2-3,.,13,TRBV5-5,.,CASSTGSRDTQYF,TGTGCCAGCAGCACGGGGAGTCGGGATACGCAGTATTTT
TRBJ2-7,.,14,TRBV18,.,CASSRETKVHEQYF,TGTGCCAGCTCACGCGAGACTAAAGTCCACGAGCAGTACTTC
TRBJ2-5,TRBD1,13,TRBV9,.,CASQGVPGETQYF,TGTGCCAGCCAGGGGGTTCCGGGAGAGACCCAGTACTTC
TRBJ2-7,TRBD1,14,TRBV19,.,CASSKGQGSYEQYF,TGTGCCAGTAGTAAGGGACAGGGAAGCTACGAGCAGTACTTC
TRBJ2-1,.,10,TRBV6-5,.,CASSFGEQFF,TGTGCCAGCAGTTTCGGTGAGCAGTTCTTC
TRBJ1-1,TRBD1,17,TRBV6-1,.,CASSEIGRGQRNTEAFF,TGTGCCAGCAGTGAAATCGGCAGGGGGCAGCGAAACACTGAAGCTTTCTTT
TRBJ2-1,.,17,TRBV7-9,once,CASSWAGGGETYNEQFF,TGTGCCAGCAGCTGGGCAGGAGGCGGAGAAACATACAATGAGCAGTTCTTC
TRBJ2-7,.,17,TRBV2,.,CASSEAWGRGSGYEQYF,TGTGCCAGCAGTGAAGCCTGGGGGCGAGGATCAGGCTACGAGCAGTACTTC
TRBJ2-7,TRBD1,15,TRBV30,.,CAWSETGITITRQYF,TGTGCCTGGAGTGAGACAGGGATTACTATTACGAGGCAGTACTTC
TRBJ2-3,.,14,TRBV10-3,.,CATSRAGSTDTQYF,TGTGCCACCTCCCGGGCGGGTAGCACAGATACGCAGTATTTT
TRBJ2-3,TRBD2,16,TRBV7-3,.,CASSPHRGAGVDTQYF,TGTGCCAGCAGCCCCCATCGAGGAGCGGGAGTAGATACGCAGTATTTT
TRBJ1-5,TRBD1,14,TRBV9,few,CASSQGQGGQPQHF,TGTGCCAGCAGCCAGGGACAGGGAGGGCAGCCCCAGCATTTT
TRBJ1-4,TRBD1,14,TRBV19,once,CASGTGGRREKLFF,TGTGCCTCCGGGACAGGGGGCAGACGTGAAAAACTGTTTTTT
TRBJ2-7,.,14,TRBV11-2,.,CASSFGRSSYEQYF,TGTGCCAGCAGCTTCGGTCGAAGCTCCTACGAGCAGTACTTC
TRBJ2-7,.,13,TRBV12-2,.,CACSSGRPHEQYF,TGTGCCTGTAGTAGCGGGAGGCCCCACGAGCAGTACTTC